The next 3 T cell receptor beta chains were all read from a single sample in a study of beta chain features in type 1 diabetes. General observations from the study: Within each of all four CD4+ subsets, Type 1 diabetes patients had TCRB CDR3s that were moderately but significantly shorter.

The antigens of these receptors remain unknown. Expressed TCRB transcripts were sequenced after all isolated RNA was converted to cDNA. Libraries were prepared by immunoSEQ multiplex PCR; TCRdb keeps only in-frame clonotypes and omits some of them. The data hold about 700,000 clones, with under 15% observed a single time. Specimen: naive CD4+ T cells from blood. The receptors were sampled from a man younger than 35 with type 1 diabetes.

The chain carries TRBV7-9 and TRBJ1-3, with unresolved D. V dropped 1 base and J dropped 4 bases, with 5 bases sitting between them. The CDR3 runs 13 residues. The germline CDR1 and CDR2 sequences are SEHNR and FQNEAQ (reference sequence). The CDR3 sequence is CASSLGEGNTIYF. CDR3 nucleotides: TGTGCCAGCAGCTTAGGGGAAGGAAACACCATATATTTT.

This clone was seen a few times. The chain uses TRBV5-1 and TRBJ2-3; D ambiguous. The CDR3 loop spans 15 amino acids. Trimming removed 0 bases at V and 2 bases at J, with 10 bases between. Germline CDR1 SGHRS, CDR2 YFSETQ. CDR3 bases: TGCGCCAGCAGCTTGGGGGCAGGACCCACAGATACGCAGTATTTT. As protein: CASSLGAGPTDTQYF.

The chain recombines TRBV19 with TRBJ1-6; D may be TRBD1 (6 bases). The CDR3 loop spans 17 amino acids. The V end was cut by 3 bases, the J end by 12 bases, with 24 bases between. Germline V gene sequence: CDR1 LNHDA, CDR2 SQIVND (reference sequence). The CDR3 loop is CASSIGQGIGIVVPLHF. The CDR3 region has the DNA TGTGCCAGTAGTATCGGTCAGGGGATTGGTATCGTGGTACCCCTCCACTTT.